This TCR beta chain was captured in a study of identical twins. Findings and caveats of the study: Where beta out-of-frame sequences were concerned, excess twin sharing was weaker.

V was cut by 0 bases and J by 4 bases, with 19 bases left in between. Per the germline V gene, CDR1 is LGHNT and CDR2 is FRNRAP. This CDR3 comprises 17 residues. TCRdb reprocessed the 5' RACE reads with MiXCR, giving one entry per CDR3 protein. The profile shows 500,000 to 550,000 distinct CDR3 sequences, under 25% of them singletons. Notes on this clonotype: Its antigen is undetermined.

All donors comprised healthy Caucasians. These data are also associated with another study on T cells expressing NK-cell markers. That paper notes: The study drew TCR beta repertoires from sorted CD3+CD56+NKG2C+, CD3+CD56+NKG2C- and CD3+CD56-NKG2C+ T cells. Seven HCMV-seropositive donors and one seronegative donor made up the eight sequenced donors.

This receptor was identified in a woman between 18 and 29 years old in good health. Sequencing was performed on CD4+ T cells sorted from blood. The chain uses TRBV12-5 and TRBJ2-7; either TRBD1 or TRBD2 may fit D (5 bases each). CDR3 nucleotide sequence: TGTGCTAGTGGTTTGGTACGAGGGGACGGAACCTTTTACGAGCAGTACTTC. Protein product: CASGLVRGDGTFYEQYF.